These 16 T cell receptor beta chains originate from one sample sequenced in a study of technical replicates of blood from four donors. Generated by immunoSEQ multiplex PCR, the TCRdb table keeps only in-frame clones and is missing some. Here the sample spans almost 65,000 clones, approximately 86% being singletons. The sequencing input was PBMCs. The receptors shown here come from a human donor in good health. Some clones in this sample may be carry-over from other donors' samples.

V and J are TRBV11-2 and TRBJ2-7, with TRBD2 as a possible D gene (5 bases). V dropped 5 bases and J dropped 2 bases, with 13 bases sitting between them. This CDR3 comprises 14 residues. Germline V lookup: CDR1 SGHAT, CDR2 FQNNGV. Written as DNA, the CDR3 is TGTGCCAGCAGCGCCGGGATGTTTGCCTACGAGCAGTACTTC. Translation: CASSAGMFAYEQYF.

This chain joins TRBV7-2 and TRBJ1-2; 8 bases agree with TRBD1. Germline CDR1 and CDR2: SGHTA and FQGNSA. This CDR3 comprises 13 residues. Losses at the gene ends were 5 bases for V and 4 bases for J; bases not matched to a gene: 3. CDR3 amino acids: CASSPGQGYGYTF. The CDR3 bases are TGTGCCAGCAGCCCAGGACAGGGCTATGGCTACACCTTC.

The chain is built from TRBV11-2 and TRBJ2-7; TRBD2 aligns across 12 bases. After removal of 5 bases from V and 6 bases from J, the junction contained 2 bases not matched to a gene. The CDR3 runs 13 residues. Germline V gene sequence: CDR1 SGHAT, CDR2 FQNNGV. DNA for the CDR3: TGTGCCAGCAGCCGGGGACTAGCGGGCGAGCAGTACTTC. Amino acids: CASSRGLAGEQYF.

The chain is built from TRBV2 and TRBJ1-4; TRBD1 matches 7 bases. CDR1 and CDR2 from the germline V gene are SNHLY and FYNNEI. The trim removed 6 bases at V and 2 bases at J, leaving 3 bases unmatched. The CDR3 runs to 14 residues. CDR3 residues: CASRTGPTNEKLFF. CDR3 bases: TGTGCCAGCAGGACAGGGCCGACTAATGAAAAACTGTTTTTT.

The CDR3 DNA reads as TGTGCCAGCAGCGTAGAAGGGGCCGGGGGGTCACCCCTCCACTTT. The encoded protein is CASSVEGAGGSPLHF. J is TRBJ1-6 and V is TRBV9; weak D call: TRBD1 (5 bases). V dropped 0 bases and J dropped 10 bases, with 14 bases sitting between them. From germline, CDR1 is SGDLS and CDR2 YYNGEE. The CDR3 loop spans 15 amino acids.

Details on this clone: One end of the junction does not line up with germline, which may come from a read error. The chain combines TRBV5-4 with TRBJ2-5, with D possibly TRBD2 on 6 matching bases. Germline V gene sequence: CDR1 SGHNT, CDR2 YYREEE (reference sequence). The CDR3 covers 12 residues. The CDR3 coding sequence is TGTGCCAGCAGCTTGCGGGGGACGATTACAAACTTC. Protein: CASSLRGTITNF.

CDR3 DNA: TGTGCCAGCAGCTTAACGGCGCGGGCGGAGACCCAGTACTTC. As protein: CASSLTARAETQYF. The gene calls are TRBV7-3 and TRBJ2-5; tentatively, D is TRBD2 (5 bases). The CDR3 runs 14 residues. Trimming took off 0 bases at V and 5 bases at J, with 10 bases between the two ends. In germline, CDR1 is SGHTA, CDR2 FQGTGA.

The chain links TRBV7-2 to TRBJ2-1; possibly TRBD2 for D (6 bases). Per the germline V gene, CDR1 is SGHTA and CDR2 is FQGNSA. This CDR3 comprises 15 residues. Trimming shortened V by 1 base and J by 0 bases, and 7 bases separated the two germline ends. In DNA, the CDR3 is TGTGCCAGCAGCTTAGGGAGGGCCTCCTACAATGAGCAGTTCTTC. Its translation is CASSLGRASYNEQFF. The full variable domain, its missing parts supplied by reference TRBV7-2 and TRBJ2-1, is GAGVSQSPSNKVTEKGKDVELRCDPISGHTALYWYRQSLGQGLEFLIYFQGNSAPDKSGLPSDRFSAERTGGSVSTLTIQRTQQEDSAVYLCASSLGRASYNEQFFGPGTRLTVL.

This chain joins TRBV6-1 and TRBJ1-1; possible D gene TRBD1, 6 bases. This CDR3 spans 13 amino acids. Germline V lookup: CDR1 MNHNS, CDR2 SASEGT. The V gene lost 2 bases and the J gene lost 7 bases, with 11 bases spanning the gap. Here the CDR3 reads CASSERGGSEAFF. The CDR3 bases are TGTGCCAGCAGTGAACGTGGGGGCAGTGAAGCTTTCTTT.

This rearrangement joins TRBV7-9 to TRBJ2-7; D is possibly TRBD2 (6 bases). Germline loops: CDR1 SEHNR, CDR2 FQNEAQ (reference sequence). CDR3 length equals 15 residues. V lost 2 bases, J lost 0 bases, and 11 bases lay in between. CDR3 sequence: CASSLYGGPSYEQYF. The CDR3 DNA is TGTGCCAGCAGCTTATACGGAGGGCCCTCCTACGAGCAGTACTTC.

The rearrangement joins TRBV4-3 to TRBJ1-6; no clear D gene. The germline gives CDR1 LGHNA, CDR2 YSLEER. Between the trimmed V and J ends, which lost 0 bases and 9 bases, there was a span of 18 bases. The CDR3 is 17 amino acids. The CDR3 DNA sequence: TGCGCCAGCAGCCAAGATCCCGGAGGTTCCGACGCTTCACCCCTCCACTTT. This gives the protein CASSQDPGGSDASPLHF.

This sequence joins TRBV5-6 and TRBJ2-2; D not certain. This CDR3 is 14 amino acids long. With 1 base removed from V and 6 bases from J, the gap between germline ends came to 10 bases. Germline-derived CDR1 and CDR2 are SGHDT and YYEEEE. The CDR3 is CASSLLRFSGELFF. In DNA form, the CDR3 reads TGTGCCAGCAGCTTGTTGCGCTTCTCCGGGGAGCTGTTTTTT.

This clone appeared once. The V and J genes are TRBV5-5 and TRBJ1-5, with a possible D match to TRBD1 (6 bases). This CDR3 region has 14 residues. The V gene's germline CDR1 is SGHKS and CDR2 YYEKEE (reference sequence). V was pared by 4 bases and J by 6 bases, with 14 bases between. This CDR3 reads CASSPRGSPQPQHF. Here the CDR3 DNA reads TGTGCCAGCAGCCCTAGGGGGTCCCCTCAGCCCCAGCATTTT.

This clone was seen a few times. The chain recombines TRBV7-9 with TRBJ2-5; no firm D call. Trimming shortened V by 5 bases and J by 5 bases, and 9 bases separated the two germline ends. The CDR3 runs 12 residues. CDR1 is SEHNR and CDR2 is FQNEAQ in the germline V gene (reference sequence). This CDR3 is CASSPFGETQYF. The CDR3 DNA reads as TGTGCCAGCAGCCCCTTCGGGGAGACCCAGTACTTC.

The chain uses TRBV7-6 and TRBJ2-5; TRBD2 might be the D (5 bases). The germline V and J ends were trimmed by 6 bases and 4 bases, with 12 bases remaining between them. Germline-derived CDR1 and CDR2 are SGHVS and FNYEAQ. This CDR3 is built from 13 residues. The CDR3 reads CASSPIAGETQYF. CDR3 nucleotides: TGTGCCAGCAGTCCTATTGCGGGAGAGACCCAGTACTTC.

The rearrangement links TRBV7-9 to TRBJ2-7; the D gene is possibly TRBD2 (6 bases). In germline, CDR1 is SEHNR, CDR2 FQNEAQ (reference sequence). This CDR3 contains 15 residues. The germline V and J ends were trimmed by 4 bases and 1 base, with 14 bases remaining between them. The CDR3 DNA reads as TGTGCCAGCAGCTCAGCCGGGGGAAGGTCCTACGAGCAGTACTTC. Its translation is CASSSAGGRSYEQYF.